This T cell receptor (beta chain) appears in the sequencing data of a study of early T cells in non-severe SARS-CoV-2 infection. Unique molecular identifiers (one per individual cDNA molecule) were attached. TCRdb reprocessed the 5' RACE reads with MiXCR, giving one entry per CDR3 protein. The sample contains over 70,000 distinct CDR3 sequences, roughly 15% of which appear only once. V lost 5 bases to trimming and J lost 11 bases, with 22 bases between them. The CDR3 length is 15 residues. A few counts support this clonotype. This receptor was obtained from an adult who was a healthcare worker with PCR-confirmed SARS-CoV-2 infection or an uninfected control (not recorded which). Sample: whole blood, taken at baseline. The V gene is TRBV6-7, the J gene TRBJ1-5; TRBD1 might be the D (6 bases). TRBV6-7 has ORF status, its function being uncertain. CDR3 residues: CASSGRQVEFLAQHF. DNA for the CDR3: TGTGCCAGCAGTGGACGACAGGTGGAGTTTTTGGCCCAGCATTTT.